The clone carrying this TCR beta chain showed up many times. This specimen belongs to a study of T cells in Graves' hyperthyroidism and ophthalmopathy. The CDR3 is 14 amino acids. Trimming took 3 bases from V and 4 from J, leaving 13 bases between them. Amplified regions were TCR beta CDR3 sequences from RNA transcripts. When the TCR CDR3 underwent first-round RT-PCR, the HTBI primer set was used. Each CDR3 protein is one row after TCRdb ran MiXCR on the multiplex PCR reads. The sample contains 350,000 or so distinct CDR3 sequences, over 15% of which appear only once. The TCR originated in a middle-aged woman with Graves' ophthalmopathy. Sequencing was performed on blood. This sequence joins TRBV12-3 or TRBV12-4 and TRBJ2-7; D is possibly TRBD2 (5 bases). The CDR3 region has the DNA TGTGCCAGCAGTTTCGACGAGGGAATATACGAGCAGTACTTC. This encodes CASSFDEGIYEQYF.